The 18 T cell receptor beta chains below all came from one sample that was sequenced in a study of control samples from healthy donors and cancer patients. The table came from immunoSEQ multiplex PCR; TCRdb's copy has only in-frame clones and leaves some out. The data contain about 160,000 clones, over 90% of them singletons. The sequenced sample was blood. These receptors were taken from a woman aged 25 to 39 in good health.

This clone was counted a single time. The chain uses TRBV3-1 (or the pseudogene TRBV3-2) and TRBJ1-2; D ambiguous. The CDR3 has 15 amino acids. Germline CDR1 reads LGHDT; CDR2 reads YNNKEL (reference sequence). The germline V and J ends were trimmed by 3 bases and 1 base, with 12 bases remaining between them. CDR3 nucleotides: TGTGCCAGCAGCCAGGGTTTGACGGATAACTATGGCTACACCTTC. The encoded protein is CASSQGLTDNYGYTF.

The chain is built from TRBV28 and TRBJ1-2; D gene unclear. Germline-derived CDR1 and CDR2 are MDHEN and SYDVKM. The V end lost 6 bases, the J end lost 5 bases, and 10 bases lay between the germline ends. This CDR3 has 12 residues. The DNA for the CDR3 is TGTGCCAGCAGAAGACGGCGATATGGCTACACCTTC. Translation gives CASRRRRYGYTF.

Comments on this clone: At the DNA level, this CDR3 is encoded by other sequences in the same sample as well. V gene TRBV28 combines with J gene TRBJ1-5; D is perhaps TRBD1 (6 bases). CDR1 is MDHEN and CDR2 is SYDVKM in the germline V gene. The CDR3 is made up of 12 amino acids. Between the trimmed V and J ends, which lost 9 bases and 7 bases, there was a span of 13 bases. CDR3 in amino acids: CASYRVGQPQHF. CDR3 DNA sequence: TGTGCCAGTTACAGGGTGGGACAGCCCCAGCATTTT.

This sequence joins TRBV6-5 and TRBJ2-1, with D tentatively TRBD2 (5 bases). Germline CDR1 is MNHEY and CDR2 is SVGAGI. The CDR3 is made up of 14 amino acids. V gave up 0 bases and J gave up 9 bases, with 12 bases separating them. Here the CDR3 DNA reads TGTGCCAGCAGTTACTCGATTGAGGGTAGTGAGCAGTTCTTC. The encoded protein is CASSYSIEGSEQFF.

As regards this clone: The sample carries other DNA sequences with the same CDR3. The chain uses TRBV18 and TRBJ2-2; D ambiguous. The CDR3 runs to 12 residues. Deletions cut 4 bases from V and 2 bases from J, with 2 bases between. Germline V CDR1 and CDR2: KGHSH, LQKENI. CDR3 sequence reads: CASSRNTGELFF. The CDR3 DNA reads TGTGCCAGCTCACGCAACACCGGGGAGCTGTTTTTT.

This chain uses TRBV4-1 with TRBJ1-2, with TRBD1 identical over 9 bases. The CDR3 runs to 14 residues. Germline V gene lookup returns CDR1 MGHRA and CDR2 YSYEKL. Trimming took 1 base from V and 5 from J; bases not matched to a gene: 2. CDR3 bases: TGCGCCAGCAGCCAAGGGACAGGGGATTATGGCTACACCTTC. Its protein is CASSQGTGDYGYTF.

This clone was found a few times. The chain recombines TRBV5-4 with TRBJ1-2; D is ambiguous. V lost 5 bases to trimming and J lost 0 bases, with 8 bases between them. The germline V gene encodes CDR1 SGHNT and CDR2 YYREEE (reference sequence). The CDR3 length is 13 residues. The CDR3 sequence is CASSLTANYGYTF. The CDR3 coding sequence is TGTGCCAGCAGTTTGACGGCTAACTATGGCTACACCTTC.

The V gene is TRBV7-9, the J gene TRBJ1-1; 10 bases match TRBD1. CDR1 and CDR2 from the germline V gene are SEHNR and FQNEAQ (reference sequence). The CDR3 runs to 15 residues. V was clipped by 3 bases and J by 3 bases; unmatched bases: 4. CDR3 coding DNA: TGTGCCAGCAGCTTTCGACAGGGGGCCGACACTGAAGCTTTCTTT. Its protein is CASSFRQGADTEAFF. Drawing the rest from reference TRBV7-9 and TRBJ1-1, the complete variable domain is DTGVSQNPRHKITKRGQNVTFRCDPISEHNRLYWYRQTLGQGPEFLTYFQNEAQLEKSRLLSDRFSAERPKGSFSTLEIQRTEQGDSAMYLCASSFRQGADTEAFFGQGTRLTVV.

This rearrangement joins TRBV3-1 (or the pseudogene TRBV3-2) to TRBJ1-6; TRBD1 matches at 7 bases. The germline gives CDR1 LGHDT, CDR2 YNNKEL (reference sequence). After removal of 2 bases from V and 6 bases from J, the junction contained 7 bases not matched to a gene. The CDR3 has 16 residues. In DNA, the CDR3 is TGTGCCAGCAGCCAAAGCCGGGACAGTAGTAATTCACCCCTCCACTTT. Translated: CASSQSRDSSNSPLHF.

The chain has TRBV12-3 or TRBV12-4 and TRBJ1-1; D unresolved. The CDR3 is 12 amino acids. The V gene lost 2 bases and the J gene lost 8 bases, with 9 bases spanning the gap. CDR3 residues: CASSLRVEEAFF. For the CDR3, the DNA is TGTGCCAGCAGTTTAAGGGTCGAGGAAGCTTTCTTT.

The chain employs TRBV10-3 and TRBJ2-1; the D call may be TRBD1 or TRBD2 (6 bases each). Germline loops: CDR1 ENHRY, CDR2 SYGVKD. Trimming removed 6 bases at V and 9 bases at J, with 18 bases between. This CDR3 is 14 amino acids long. CDR3 in DNA: TGTGCCATCAGCCAAAGGGGGGTACGTTTTGAGCAGTTCTTC. Amino acids: CAISQRGVRFEQFF.

This sequence joins TRBV24-1 and TRBJ1-2, with 9 bases lining up with TRBD1. CDR1 is KGHDR, CDR2 SFDVKD, per germline. V lost 5 bases to trimming and J lost 8 bases; unmatched junction nucleotides: 14. CDR3 length equals 16 residues. As DNA, the CDR3 is TGTGCCACCAGTGCCCGGACAGGGGCCTTTGCGGGGGGCTACACCTTC. Its protein product is CATSARTGAFAGGYTF.

CDR3 region: CAWSEASSSNQPQHF. The CDR3 bases are TGTGCCTGGAGTGAAGCGAGCAGTAGCAATCAGCCCCAGCATTTT. The chain has TRBV30 and TRBJ1-5; D is ambiguous. Trimming stripped 1 base from V and 0 bases from J, with 10 bases between. Germline CDR1 is GTSNPN and CDR2 is SVGIG (reference sequence). The CDR3 extends over 15 amino acids.

V is TRBV10-3 and J is TRBJ1-2; D remains unclear. The CDR3 runs to 13 residues. Germline assignment: CDR1 ENHRY and CDR2 SYGVKD. Trimming left V 6 bases short and J 4 bases short, with 12 bases between. The CDR3 sequence is CAIRTSDGYGYTF. The DNA of the CDR3 is TGTGCCATCAGGACTAGTGATGGCTATGGCTACACCTTC.

This clone was counted between two and nine times. The chain uses TRBV7-9 and TRBJ1-5; 10 nucleotides agree with TRBD1. V lost 5 bases to trimming and J lost 3 bases; unmatched junction nucleotides: 7. Germline V gene sequence: CDR1 SEHNR, CDR2 FQNEAQ (reference sequence). The CDR3 contains 16 residues. The CDR3 region has the DNA TGTGCCAGCAGCGAAACCGGGACAGGGGTCAATCAGCCCCAGCATTTT. This encodes CASSETGTGVNQPQHF.

This chain joins TRBV3-1 (or the pseudogene TRBV3-2) and TRBJ2-1, with a tentative D call TRBD2 (5 bases). This CDR3 comprises 16 residues. CDR1 and CDR2 from the germline V gene are LGHDT and YNNKEL (reference sequence). Trimming cost V 0 bases and J 0 bases, with 9 bases left between them. CDR3 DNA sequence: TGTGCCAGCAGCCAAGATGGACTTGGCTCCTACAATGAGCAGTTCTTC. Translation gives CASSQDGLGSYNEQFF.

The V and J genes are TRBV11-1 and TRBJ2-3; no definite D call. The V end lost 4 bases, the J end lost 2 bases, and 10 bases lay between the germline ends. The CDR3 has 14 residues. In germline, CDR1 is SGHAT, CDR2 FQDESV (reference sequence). DNA of the CDR3: TGTGCCAGCAGCTCGCGAACGTCCACAGATACGCAGTATTTT. It is translated as CASSSRTSTDTQYF.

This clone was detected only a few times. The V and J genes are TRBV5-1 and TRBJ1-1; D is unresolved. Germline lookup yields CDR1 SGHRS and CDR2 YFSETQ. Trimming stripped 0 bases from V and 0 bases from J, with 9 bases between. The CDR3 covers 15 residues. The CDR3 DNA reads TGCGCCAGCAGCTTGGGGAGTACCCTGAACACTGAAGCTTTCTTT. Translation: CASSLGSTLNTEAFF.